This T cell receptor beta chain was identified during a study of blood T cell repertoires in COVID-19. Background on the study: Samples of COVID-19 (acute and convalescent) were obtained from the United States, Italy and Spain. T cells, B-cell-depleted T cells, or PBMCs provided the cDNA or gDNA that served as material.

Source study methods: Reference gene primer amplification yielded estimated nucleated cell counts. Repertoires were generated with immunoSEQ multiplex PCR, while TCRdb's copy carries only in-frame clones and drops some. From that table come the V and J calls and clone size; the DNA was used to work out D and trimming. Of 95,000 to 150,000 clones in the sample, less than 75% were seen once. The sequenced material came from peripheral blood. The source of this sequence is a human donor with acute or convalescent COVID-19. The donor label of this sample is uncertain.

This CDR3 reads CASSLVQGRSYNSPLHF. CDR3 nucleotide sequence: TGTGCCAGCAGCTTAGTTCAGGGCCGCTCCTATAATTCACCCCTCCACTTT. This rearrangement joins TRBV11-3 to TRBJ1-6, with a weak D call TRBD1 (5 bases). This CDR3 spans 17 amino acids. V lost 1 base to trimming and J lost 0 bases, with 10 bases between them. Germline CDR1 and CDR2: SGHNT and YENEEA.